The present entry profiles one T cell receptor (beta chain) with its context. Primers: 60 Vbeta forward and 13 Jbeta reverse. Profiling relied on immunoSEQ multiplex PCR, and the TCRdb table lists in-frame clones only, not all of them. The profile covers around 90,000 clones, with around two thirds appearing a single time and around 5% taken by the ten largest. This sample is drawn from a study of cytomegalovirus exposure and HLA in healthy donors. Germline V gene sequence: CDR1 SGDLS, CDR2 YYNGEE. V gave up 4 bases and J gave up 7 bases; unmatched junction bases: 7. The CDR3 has 15 residues. This rearrangement joins TRBV9 to TRBJ1-4, with TRBD1 matching over 10 bases. Specimen: PBMCs. The receptor was isolated from a woman in her twenties or thirties in good health and CMV-seropositive. This CDR3 reads CASSSPWDRGEKLFF. The CDR3 DNA sequence: TGTGCCAGCAGCTCCCCCTGGGACAGGGGTGAAAAACTGTTTTTT.